One sample yielded the 14 T cell receptor beta chains listed below, sequenced in a study of cytomegalovirus exposure and HLA in healthy donors. Libraries were prepared by immunoSEQ multiplex PCR; TCRdb keeps only in-frame clonotypes and omits some of them. This table holds about 160,000 clones, over 85% found once. What was sequenced was PBMCs. The receptor set was obtained from a woman aged 18-35 years in good health and CMV-seropositive.

This chain links TRBV25-1 with TRBJ1-4; D not resolved. There are 15 residues in the CDR3. V was pared by 2 bases and J by 0 bases, with 7 bases between. The germline V gene has CDR1 MGHDK and CDR2 SYGVNS. This chain's CDR3 is CASSEPGTTNEKLFF. CDR3 DNA: TGTGCCAGCAGTGAACCCGGTACAACTAATGAAAAACTGTTTTTT.

The rearrangement links TRBV2 to TRBJ2-1, with 13 bases matching TRBD2. This CDR3 region has 16 residues. The trim removed 6 bases at V and 8 bases at J, leaving 10 bases unmatched. Per the germline V gene, CDR1 is SNHLY and CDR2 is FYNNEI. This CDR3 is CASSAGTSGMRHEQFF. CDR3 DNA: TGTGCCAGCAGCGCTGGGACTAGCGGGATGAGGCATGAGCAGTTCTTC.

The table lists this clone with a count of one. The chain has TRBV9 and TRBJ2-7; 8 bases are shared with TRBD1. Losses at the gene ends were 3 bases for V and 3 bases for J; bases not matched to a gene: 5. CDR1 and CDR2 from the germline V gene are SGDLS and YYNGEE. The CDR3 consists of 14 residues. The chain's CDR3 is CASSAGQGFYEQYF. CDR3 in DNA: TGTGCCAGCAGCGCTGGACAGGGATTCTACGAGCAGTACTTC.

This clone was seen a single time. V gene TRBV7-2 combines with J gene TRBJ2-7; 7 bases map to TRBD1. The CDR3 sequence is 15 residues long. Per germline, CDR1 SGHTA and CDR2 FQGNSA. Trimming cost V 5 bases and J 3 bases; bases outside gene matches: 10. This CDR3 is CASSGRGFPYYEQYF. CDR3 nucleotide sequence: TGTGCCAGCAGCGGCAGGGGGTTTCCGTACTACGAGCAGTACTTC.

The chain carries TRBV29-1 and TRBJ1-5, with a possible D match to TRBD1 (6 bases). CDR1 is SQVTM and CDR2 is ANQGSEA in the germline V gene. V gave up 7 bases and J gave up 5 bases, with 15 bases separating them. The CDR3 loop spans 13 amino acids. CDR3 DNA sequence: TGCAGCGCACAAGACAGGCCGGATCAGCCCCAGCATTTT. This translates into CSAQDRPDQPQHF.

In regard to this clone: Compared with germline, one end of the junction differs, possibly owing to a read error. The rearrangement uses TRBV28 and TRBJ1-1; 9 bases are a match to TRBD1. The CDR3 is made up of 13 amino acids. Germline lookup yields CDR1 MDHEN and CDR2 SYDVKM. This CDR3 is CASSIRQGVFLSF. The CDR3, as DNA: TGTGCCAGCAGTATAAGACAGGGGGTTTTCCTGTCGTTT.

V is TRBV4-3 and J is TRBJ2-3; 8 nucleotides match TRBD2. The junction had 6 bases not matched to a gene; V was cut back by 0 bases and J by 4 bases. The length of the CDR3 is 16 residues. Germline values: CDR1 LGHNA, CDR2 YSLEER. As DNA, the CDR3 is TGCGCCAGCAGCCAAGATATGCGGGGGGCCGCAGATACGCAGTATTTT. Protein: CASSQDMRGAADTQYF.

This clone was seen just once. This rearrangement joins TRBV28 to TRBJ1-2; 8 nucleotides align to TRBD1. The CDR3 spans 15 residues. V was pared by 6 bases and J by 8 bases, with 14 bases of the junction left unmatched. Germline CDR1 is MDHEN and CDR2 is SYDVKM. The chain's CDR3 is CASSSTGTGGYGYTF. Written as DNA, the CDR3 is TGTGCCAGCAGCTCGACCGGGACAGGAGGTTACGGCTACACCTTC.

The V call is TRBV7-9, the J call TRBJ1-1; no definite D call. V dropped 5 bases and J dropped 4 bases, with 17 bases sitting between them. Germline V gives CDR1 SEHNR, CDR2 FQNEAQ (reference sequence). The CDR3 sequence is 15 residues long. CDR3 bases: TGTGCCAGCAGCCCCATCCTCACACAAACCACTGAAGCTTTCTTT. Encoded protein: CASSPILTQTTEAFF. Full variable domain (remainder filled in from reference TRBV7-9 and TRBJ1-1): DTGVSQNPRHKITKRGQNVTFRCDPISEHNRLYWYRQTLGQGPEFLTYFQNEAQLEKSRLLSDRFSAERPKGSFSTLEIQRTEQGDSAMYLCASSPILTQTTEAFFGQGTRLTVV.

V is TRBV4-3 and J is TRBJ2-7; the D is unclear. V was trimmed by 4 bases and J by 2 bases, leaving 12 bases between them. CDR3 size: 14 residues. The germline CDR1 and CDR2 sequences are LGHNA and YSLEER. The CDR3 nucleotides read TGCGCCAGCAGCCTTCAGCGCAAGACCTACGAGCAGTACTTC. Its protein is CASSLQRKTYEQYF.

The chain recombines TRBV11-3 with TRBJ2-2, with 10 nucleotides matching TRBD1. V gave up 6 bases and J gave up 7 bases; unmatched junction bases: 8. CDR1 is SGHNT and CDR2 is YENEEA in the germline V gene. This CDR3 has 15 residues. The CDR3 DNA sequence: TGTGCCAGCAGTTCCGGGACAGGGGAAAACGGGGAGCTGTTTTTT. Its translation is CASSSGTGENGELFF.

The chain recombines TRBV7-9 with TRBJ1-5; weak D call: TRBD1 (5 bases). V was clipped by 6 bases and J by 4 bases, with 10 bases between them. The germline gives CDR1 SEHNR, CDR2 FQNEAQ (reference sequence). This CDR3 is built from 13 residues. In DNA, the CDR3 is TGTGCCAGCAGAGGGGACTTTAATCAGCCCCAGCATTTT. Translating it yields CASRGDFNQPQHF.

This clone was counted once. The chain uses TRBV4-1 and TRBJ2-1, with 8 bases aligning to TRBD2. With V trimmed by 8 bases and J by 8 bases, 17 bases remained unmatched. CDR1 and CDR2 (germline): MGHRA, YSYEKL. CDR3 length: 16 residues. The CDR3 DNA is TGCGCCAGCCGAATGTTTAGAGCGGGACTAGTTTATGAGCAGTTCTTC. This translates into CASRMFRAGLVYEQFF.

This chain uses TRBV7-8 with TRBJ2-3; D not resolved. The CDR3 consists of 13 residues. Trimming took off 4 bases at V and 2 bases at J, with 7 bases between the two ends. Germline assignment: CDR1 SGHVS and CDR2 FQNEAQ. The CDR3 here is CASSYLVTDTQYF. In DNA, the CDR3 is TGTGCCAGCAGCTACCTAGTCACAGATACGCAGTATTTT.